The 5 T cell receptor beta chains in this list originate from one sample, sequenced in a study of cytomegalovirus exposure and HLA in healthy donors. Primers for the PCR totalled 60 Vbeta and 13 Jbeta. The table came from immunoSEQ multiplex PCR; TCRdb's copy has only in-frame clones and leaves some out. Here the sample spans around 150,000 clones, 70% to 80% being singletons. Sample: PBMCs. The receptors were sampled from a man aged 45-60 years in good health and CMV-seropositive.

The chain has TRBV7-9 and TRBJ2-3, with D possibly being TRBD2 (6 bases). Looked up from germline, CDR1 is SEHNR and CDR2 is FQNEAQ (reference sequence). The germline V and J ends were trimmed by 3 bases and 0 bases, with 10 bases remaining between them. The CDR3 is 15 amino acids. DNA of the CDR3: TGTGCCAGCAGCTTTCTCGGGAGAAGCACAGATACGCAGTATTTT. It is translated as CASSFLGRSTDTQYF.

The V gene is TRBV5-4, the J gene TRBJ1-2, with TRBD1 identical over 7 bases. Germline trimming cut 4 bases from V and 8 bases from J; bases unmatched to any gene: 17. The germline V gene encodes CDR1 SGHNT and CDR2 YYREEE (reference sequence). The CDR3 contains 16 residues. CDR3 coding DNA: TGTGCCAGCAGCCAAGCAATGGACAGGAGGGGAGTGGGCTACACCTTC. Translation gives CASSQAMDRRGVGYTF.

The chain combines TRBV10-3 with TRBJ1-2; a possible D gene is TRBD1 (5 bases). Trimming stripped 4 bases from V and 0 bases from J, with 9 bases between. There are 14 residues in the CDR3. CDR1 is ENHRY and CDR2 is SYGVKD in the germline V gene. CDR3 in amino acids: CAISAPGANYGYTF. DNA for the CDR3: TGTGCCATCAGTGCCCCGGGGGCTAACTATGGCTACACCTTC.

CDR3 in amino acids: CASSQEEFQPQHF. DNA for the CDR3: TGCGCCAGCAGCCAAGAAGAGTTTCAGCCCCAGCATTTT. The genes are TRBV4-1 and TRBJ1-5; D is undetermined. V lost 0 bases to trimming and J lost 6 bases, with 6 bases between them. CDR1 and CDR2 (germline): MGHRA, YSYEKL. The CDR3 extends over 13 amino acids.

The chain employs TRBV30 and TRBJ1-2; no definite D call. CDR1 is GTSNPN and CDR2 is SVGIG in the germline V gene (reference sequence). The CDR3 has 13 residues. Trimming took off 3 bases at V and 5 bases at J, with 13 bases between the two ends. This chain's CDR3 is CAWRATTRYGYTF. The CDR3 DNA follows: TGTGCCTGGAGAGCCACAACGAGGTATGGCTACACCTTC.